A single sample gave rise to the 22 T cell receptor beta chains below, sequenced in a study of T cell responses to AZD1222 COVID-19 vaccine. Assay: immunoSEQ multiplex PCR; the TCRdb copy retains only in-frame clones and omits some. The sample carries more than 150,000 clones, more than 85% recorded once. The source was peripheral blood, collected 28 days after the second AZD1222 dose. Receptors were obtained from an adult who received the AZD1222 COVID-19 vaccine.

The V and J genes are TRBV5-6 and TRBJ2-3, with 10 bases identical to TRBD2. The CDR3 has 16 residues. V trimming: 4 bases; J trimming: 2 bases; junction bases outside the gene matches: 7. Germline-derived CDR1 and CDR2 are SGHDT and YYEEEE. This CDR3 reads CASSQIAGGLTDTQYF. The CDR3 DNA reads TGTGCCAGCAGCCAGATAGCGGGAGGCCTCACAGATACGCAGTATTTT.

The chain couples TRBV30 to TRBJ1-1; D remains ambiguous. CDR1 is GTSNPN, CDR2 SVGIG, per germline (reference sequence). Trimming removed 0 bases from V and 0 bases from J, with 5 bases in between. The CDR3 runs 13 residues. The CDR3 nucleotides are TGTGCCTGGAGTGTTTTGCTGAACACTGAAGCTTTCTTT. It is translated as CAWSVLLNTEAFF.

The chain recombines TRBV28 with TRBJ1-1; D ambiguous. This CDR3 spans 14 amino acids. V lost 7 bases and J 0 bases, leaving 12 bases between the germline ends. Germline CDR1 reads MDHEN; CDR2 reads SYDVKM. The CDR3 region is CASTFEAVNTEAFF. CDR3 coding DNA: TGTGCCAGCACCTTTGAGGCCGTGAACACTGAAGCTTTCTTT. Full variable domain (rest looked up from reference TRBV28 and TRBJ1-1): DVKVTQSSRYLVKRTGEKVFLECVQDMDHENMFWYRQDPGLGLRLIYFSYDVKMKEKGDIPEGYSVSREKKERFSLILESASTNQTSMYLCASTFEAVNTEAFFGQGTRLTVV.

The V gene is TRBV5-4, the J gene TRBJ1-2; D not resolved. Germline loops: CDR1 SGHNT, CDR2 YYREEE (reference sequence). V lost 0 bases, J lost 2 bases, and 11 bases lay in between. The CDR3 length is 15 residues. CDR3 DNA: TGTGCCAGCAGCTTGGAGTCAGGAGGAAACTATGGCTACACCTTC. It codes for CASSLESGGNYGYTF.

The V call is TRBV19, the J call TRBJ2-1; the D gene is possibly TRBD1 (7 bases). Germline CDR1 is LNHDA and CDR2 is SQIVND (reference sequence). This CDR3 has 15 amino acids. With 5 bases removed from V and 4 bases from J, the gap between germline ends came to 15 bases. The CDR3 nucleotides read TGTGCCAGTAGTGACAGGACAGGAGGGTACAATGAGCAGTTCTTC. Translating gives CASSDRTGGYNEQFF.

The chain is built from TRBV5-4 and TRBJ2-7, with TRBD2 matching 9 bases. The CDR3 spans 16 residues. Germline trimming cut 4 bases from V and 5 bases from J; bases unmatched to any gene: 13. The germline CDR1 and CDR2 sequences are SGHNT and YYREEE (reference sequence). The CDR3 sequence: CASSEGIAGEVDEQYF. The CDR3 region has the DNA TGTGCCAGCAGCGAAGGGATAGCGGGAGAGGTCGACGAGCAGTACTTC.

This rearrangement joins TRBV27 to TRBJ2-3, with 8 bases fitting TRBD2. After removal of 0 bases from V and 4 bases from J, the junction contained 9 bases not matched to a gene. The CDR3 is made up of 17 amino acids. CDR1 and CDR2 (germline): MNHEY, SMNVEV (reference sequence). This chain's CDR3 is CASSLSKRGGTPDTQYF. CDR3 bases: TGTGCCAGCAGTTTATCGAAACGGGGGGGCACGCCAGATACGCAGTATTTT.

A single count supports this clone. This chain links TRBV6-5 with TRBJ1-1; possibly TRBD1 for D (6 bases). The CDR3 has 14 residues. Between the trimmed V and J ends, which lost 6 bases and 3 bases, there was a span of 14 bases. Germline CDR1 reads MNHEY; CDR2 reads SVGAGI. CDR3 in DNA: TGTGCCAGCAGGGAGGGGGGCCCTTACACTGAAGCTTTCTTT. As protein: CASREGGPYTEAFF.

The chain carries TRBV4-1 and TRBJ1-4, with D hard to call. V lost 8 bases to trimming and J lost 8 bases, with 9 bases between them. The germline V gene encodes CDR1 MGHRA and CDR2 YSYEKL. This CDR3 has 11 amino acids. Here the CDR3 DNA reads TGCGCCAGCGGGCTAAAGGAAAAACTGTTTTTT. It codes for CASGLKEKLFF.

About this clone: Other DNA sequences in this specimen translate into the identical CDR3. This chain links TRBV19 with TRBJ2-1; D unresolved. V was cut by 3 bases and J by 0 bases, with 9 bases left in between. The CDR3 runs 15 residues. The germline CDR1 and CDR2 sequences are LNHDA and SQIVND (reference sequence). CDR3 bases: TGTGCCAGTAGTATCGCCGGCAGCTCCTACAATGAGCAGTTCTTC. Translated, it gives CASSIAGSSYNEQFF. The full variable domain, rest sourced from reference TRBV19 and TRBJ2-1, is DGGITQSPKYLFRKEGQNVTLSCEQNLNHDAMYWYRQDPGQGLRLIYYSQIVNDFQKGDIAEGYSVSREKKESFPLTVTSAQKNPTAFYLCASSIAGSSYNEQFFGPGTRLTVL.

The gene calls are TRBV5-5 and TRBJ1-2; 7 nucleotides agree with TRBD1. The germline V gene has CDR1 SGHKS and CDR2 YYEKEE (reference sequence). The CDR3 has 14 residues. Trimming took 4 bases from V and 4 from J; bases not matched to a gene: 7. The CDR3 reads CASSEVRDSYGYTF. The CDR3 nucleotides are TGTGCCAGCAGCGAAGTGAGGGACAGCTATGGCTACACCTTC.

The gene calls are TRBV19 and TRBJ1-5; D is unclear. This CDR3 has 14 residues. V was shortened by 6 bases and J by 1 base, with 10 bases between the two germline ends. The germline V gene has CDR1 LNHDA and CDR2 SQIVND (reference sequence). The CDR3 coding sequence is TGTGCCAGTAGATCGGGTAGGAGCAATCAGCCCCAGCATTTT. This gives the protein CASRSGRSNQPQHF.

CDR3 amino acids: CASSLFGYNSPLHF. CDR3 DNA sequence: TGTGCCAGCAGCTTATTTGGCTATAATTCACCCCTCCACTTT. The rearrangement links TRBV11-2 to TRBJ1-6; D is ambiguous. The CDR3 totals 14 residues. Trimming took off 2 bases at V and 3 bases at J, with 5 bases between the two ends. Looked up from germline, CDR1 is SGHAT and CDR2 is FQNNGV.

The chain joins TRBV18 to TRBJ1-4; 9 bases agree with TRBD1. Germline V gives CDR1 KGHSH, CDR2 LQKENI. Trimming removed 3 bases from V and 7 bases from J; junction bases left unmatched: 0. The CDR3 covers 13 residues. CDR3 loop: CASSPDRGEKLFF. The CDR3 bases are TGTGCCAGCTCACCGGACAGGGGTGAAAAACTGTTTTTT.

The CDR3 sequence: CASSSCTVRRGPGPTYEQYF. CDR3 sequence (DNA): TGTGCCAGCAGCAGCTGTACCGTGAGGCGAGGACCTGGGCCGACCTACGAGCAGTACTTC. The chain recombines TRBV21-1 with TRBJ2-7. TRBV21-1 is tagged as a pseudogene. CDR3 length equals 20 residues.

This chain joins TRBV12-5 and TRBJ1-2; D possibly corresponds to TRBD1 (5 bases). Trimming pared 1 base from V and 5 bases from J, leaving 8 bases between. From germline, CDR1 is LGHNT and CDR2 FRNRAP. The CDR3 has 13 residues. CDR3 loop: CASGLGGTYGYTF. As DNA, the CDR3 is TGTGCTAGTGGTTTGGGAGGGACGTATGGCTACACCTTC.

This chain connects TRBV6-6 to TRBJ1-2, with 7 bases fitting TRBD1. The CDR3 contains 16 residues. Per germline, CDR1 MNHNY and CDR2 SVGAGI (reference sequence). Trimming cost V 0 bases and J 4 bases; bases outside gene matches: 8. For the CDR3, the DNA is TGTGCCAGCAGTTACTCCGGCCAGGGGGAGGGCTATGGCTACACCTTC. Translation gives CASSYSGQGEGYGYTF.

The chain combines TRBV19 with TRBJ1-3; D might be TRBD1 (6 bases). This CDR3 is built from 14 residues. V lost 7 bases, J lost 1 base, and 11 bases lay in between. Germline assignment: CDR1 LNHDA and CDR2 SQIVND (reference sequence). The CDR3 DNA reads TGTGCCAGTAAAATGGGGACATCTGGAAACACCATATATTTT. This translates into CASKMGTSGNTIYF.

The chain uses TRBV5-5 and TRBJ1-5, with 10 positions matching TRBD1. Germline V gene sequence: CDR1 SGHKS, CDR2 YYEKEE (reference sequence). J lost 2 bases, V lost 4 bases, and 9 bases had no gene match. CDR3 length equals 17 residues. Here the CDR3 reads CASSKIPGTGGNQPQHF. The DNA for the CDR3 is TGTGCCAGCAGCAAAATACCAGGGACAGGGGGCAATCAGCCCCAGCATTTT. The whole variable domain, filled in from reference TRBV5-5 and TRBJ1-5, reads DAGVTQSPTHLIKTRGQQVTLRCSPISGHKSVSWYQQVLGQGPQFIFQYYEKEERGRGNFPDRFSARQFPNYSSELNVNALLLGDSALYLCASSKIPGTGGNQPQHFGDGTRLSIL.

This sequence joins TRBV6-1 and TRBJ2-1, with D possibly TRBD2 on 5 matching bases. Germline assignment: CDR1 MNHNS and CDR2 SASEGT. The V end lost 3 bases, the J end lost 4 bases, and 7 bases lay between the germline ends. The CDR3 is 13 amino acids. CDR3 DNA sequence: TGTGCCAGCAGTGAGTGGAGGTACAATGAGCAGTTCTTC. Its protein is CASSEWRYNEQFF.

The genes are TRBV5-4 and TRBJ1-1, with 11 nucleotides matching TRBD1. This CDR3 region has 15 residues. V shed 0 bases, J shed 3 bases, and the junction held 1 base outside the gene matches. The germline V gene has CDR1 SGHNT and CDR2 YYREEE (reference sequence). The CDR3 region has the DNA TGTGCCAGCAGCTTGGGGGGACAGGGGGACACTGAAGCTTTCTTT. Translation: CASSLGGQGDTEAFF.

This clone was recorded once. This chain uses TRBV5-4 with TRBJ2-7, with a weak D call TRBD2 (6 bases). CDR1 and CDR2 (germline): SGHNT, YYREEE (reference sequence). The V gene lost 7 bases and the J gene lost 6 bases, with 14 bases spanning the gap. The length of the CDR3 is 12 residues. The CDR3 DNA sequence: TGTGCCAGCGGTGGGGAGGTGGGCGAGCAGTACTTC. It encodes CASGGEVGEQYF.